This section outlines one T cell receptor (beta chain) sequence together with its context. The protocol was immunoSEQ multiplex PCR, while the TCRdb copy is restricted to in-frame clones and leaves out a portion. This sample carries approximately 7,900 clones, approximately 80% of them seen once, and the ten largest clones take 4.9%. The data are from a study of T cell repertoires in ileal Crohn's disease. Adults with ileal or ileocolonic Crohn's disease and an indication for resection were eligible. The CDR3 has 15 amino acids. Per the germline V gene, CDR1 is SEHNR and CDR2 is FQNEAQ (reference sequence). V shed 5 bases and J 4 bases; nucleotides not matched to a gene: 10.

Input material: ileal tissue. This receptor was taken from an adult with Crohn's disease. The chain joins TRBV7-9 to TRBJ2-7, with 8 positions matching TRBD1. The CDR3: CASSTLPGGEYEQYF. DNA of the CDR3: TGTGCCAGCAGCACCCTGCCAGGGGGCGAATACGAGCAGTACTTC. The variable domain in full, with the rest retrieved from reference TRBV7-9 and TRBJ2-7, is DTGVSQNPRHKITKRGQNVTFRCDPISEHNRLYWYRQTLGQGPEFLTYFQNEAQLEKSRLLSDRFSAERPKGSFSTLEIQRTEQGDSAMYLCASSTLPGGEYEQYFGPGTRLTVT.